A selection of T cell receptor beta chains follows, all from one sample in a study of T cells in Graves' hyperthyroidism and ophthalmopathy. TCRdb re-derived calls from the multiplex PCR reads in MiXCR, one entry per CDR3 protein. The sample has 600,000 to 850,000 distinct CDR3 sequences; approximately 19% are singletons. The sample was blood. The receptor source for this set is a woman between 45 and 65 years old with Graves' hyperthyroidism that later progressed to Graves' ophthalmopathy. Each CDR3 is given with its conserved first and last residue. Expanded clones get a size class; other rows say once, few or many, or leave the size out.

TRBV5-1,16,few,TRBJ2-5,CASSGTGLALGETQYF
TRBV27,15,NA,TRBJ1-3,CASSLDAYAGDTIYF
TRBV12-3/TRBV12-4,15,many,TRBJ2-1,CASSRPGLRNNEQFF
TRBV3-1,14,NA,TRBJ2-7,CASSPDRDYHEQYF
TRBV20-1,13,many,TRBJ2-5,CSWDRIRQETQYF
TRBV30,13,few,TRBJ1-3,CAWSGREGNTIYF
TRBV9,21,few,TRBJ2-2,CASSVGMGTSGGISYTGELFF
TRBV24-1,16,few,TRBJ2-5,CATSDFRGGGQETQYF
TRBV19,13,few,TRBJ1-1,CASQASVSTEAFF
TRBV5-1,13,many,TRBJ1-1,CASGMTGNTEAFF
TRBV7-8,16,many,TRBJ2-5,CASSLTSGGRGETQYF
TRBV6-5,15,few,TRBJ2-7,CASSLTGTGIYEQYF
TRBV29-1,13,NA,TRBJ1-1,CSVNRGWNTEAFF
TRBV3-1,18,few,TRBJ2-1,CASSQDLWGNPPYNEQFF
TRBV20-1,19,many,TRBJ2-5,CSARDQGGLAGAYQETQYF
TRBV6-1,14,many,TRBJ1-2,CASSVRGRGGGYTF
TRBV7-9,15,few,TRBJ1-4,CASSLVGLTNEKLFF
TRBV24-1,16,few,TRBJ2-5,CATSDPGQGGQETQYF
TRBV7-2,16,NA,TRBJ2-1,CASSLQAGDPYNEQFF
TRBV30,15,many,TRBJ2-3,CAWSEAGGLADTQYF
TRBV27,12,NA,TRBJ2-7,CASSLLEGEQYF
TRBV27,15,many,TRBJ2-7,CASSPLGGRWYEQYF
TRBV19,15,NA,TRBJ1-1,CASSKIQEMNTEAFF
TRBV18,20,few,TRBJ2-3,CASSRRPGTGATHSTDTQYF
TRBV7-6,16,NA,TRBJ1-1,CASSPIGTGVNTEAFF
TRBV7-9,15,few,TRBJ1-1,CASSLLRGENTEAFF
TRBV27,15,NA,TRBJ2-7,CASSPGDDSSYEQYF
TRBV3-1,15,NA,TRBJ2-2,CASSQVSGYTGELFF
TRBV3-1,14,NA,TRBJ2-7,CASSQAAVTYEQYF
TRBV7-9,12,once,NA,CASNPSYNEQYF
TRBV18,16,few,TRBJ1-1,CASSLKRFILNTEAFF
TRBV6-1,14,NA,TRBJ2-5,CASRGGQDRKTQYF
TRBV5-8,15,NA,TRBJ1-5,CASSLAAQGVQPQHF
TRBV28,16,many,TRBJ2-7,CASSPGGGYLGYEQYF
TRBV27,16,few,TRBJ1-1,CASSRTLRRGNTEAFF
TRBV20-1,11,many,TRBJ1-2,CSAMRGEGYTF
TRBV29-1,13,few,TRBJ2-2,CSVEAGKSGELFF
TRBV5-1,14,few,TRBJ2-6,CASSLSPGANVLTF
TRBV7-9,13,many,TRBJ2-3,CASSLAAGDTQYF
TRBV7-2,15,many,TRBJ2-7,CASSPEPGQAYEQYF
TRBV2,14,many,TRBJ1-1,CASTRLGMNTEAFF
TRBV20-1,14,many,TRBJ1-1,CSASAGRWDTEAFF
TRBV6-1,19,many,TRBJ1-2,CASSPLSRTARITLGGYTF
TRBV27,16,NA,TRBJ2-3,CASSPFSAGGTDTQYF
TRBV19,15,NA,TRBJ1-1,CASSPLGQMNTEAFF
TRBV5-1,17,many,TRBJ1-1,CASSLGTDLTRGTEAFF
TRBV19,13,many,TRBJ1-2,CASSRQGDYGYTF
TRBV10-3,13,NA,TRBJ1-1,CAIRGQGGTEAFF
TRBV10-3,14,NA,TRBJ1-6,CATGRAGGDSPLHF
TRBV12-3/TRBV12-4,15,many,TRBJ1-6,CASSQGGLYNSPLHF
TRBV18,15,NA,TRBJ1-3,CASSPTGTLGNTIYF
TRBV12-5,15,NA,TRBJ1-3,CASGLVTGTGNTIYF
TRBV20-1,19,many,TRBJ2-5,CSARDWLGRRQDYQETQYF
TRBV6-1,13,many,TRBJ1-5,CASTTGSNQPQHF
TRBV7-2,15,NA,TRBJ2-1,CASSFSAGPGNEQFF